Sequencing of this T cell receptor beta chain was carried out in a study of technical replicates of blood from several donors. The CDR3 sequence is 13 residues long. Trimming removed 1 base from V and 7 bases from J; junction bases left unmatched: 1. The V gene's germline CDR1 is SGHVS and CDR2 FQNEAQ. The repertoire was sequenced with immunoSEQ multiplex PCR; TCRdb's copy has only in-frame clones and lacks some. The table has 70,000 to 95,000 clones, about nine tenths seen once. V and J are TRBV7-8 and TRBJ2-1; TRBD2 aligns across 7 bases. The TCR sequence derives from a human donor in good health. Some clones in this sample may be carry-over from other donors' samples. Sequenced input: T cells isolated from PBMCs. In DNA, the CDR3 is TGTGCCAGCAGCTTAGGGGGGGGAAATGAGCAGTTCTTC. It is translated as CASSLGGGNEQFF.